The 9 T cell receptor beta chains listed next were all sequenced from one sample in a study of T cells expressing NK-cell markers. Reanalyzing the 5' RACE reads, TCRdb keeps one entry per CDR3 protein, without DNA. The repertoire table contains about 460,000 distinct CDR3 sequences. Sequenced: blood T cells: a sorted CD56 or NKG2C T cell subset, CD4+ or CD8+ T cells, or bulk PBMC T cells (not recorded which). The receptors stem from a woman between 45 and 60 years old in good health.

The CDR3 loop reads CASSVRQGGTGELFF. The chain recombines TRBV2 with TRBJ2-2; TCRdb names TRBD1, which stays unverified in the absence of DNA. Germline V gene lookup returns CDR1 SNHLY and CDR2 FYNNEI. The CDR3 is 15 residues long.

The chain joins TRBV9 to TRBJ2-3; TCRdb returns TRBD1, unconfirmable since there is no DNA. There are 16 residues in the CDR3. Germline V gene data show CDR1 as SGDLS and CDR2 as YYNGEE. CDR3 amino acids: CASSTFRTGSSDTQYF. Looking up the rest from reference TRBV9 and TRBJ2-3 gives the full variable domain: DSGVTQTPKHLITATGQRVTLRCSPRSGDLSVYWYQQSLDQGLQFLIQYYNGEERAKGNILERFSAQQFPDLHSELNLSSLELGDSALYFCASSTFRTGSSDTQYFGPGTRLTVL.

The V gene is TRBV29-1, the J gene TRBJ2-1. The germline CDR1 and CDR2 sequences are SQVTM and ANQGSEA. The CDR3 sequence is 13 residues long. CDR3 in amino acids: CSVEDKGPNEQFF.

The chain recombines TRBV19 with TRBJ1-2; TCRdb's assignment of TRBD1 cannot be checked, as there is no DNA. Germline lookup yields CDR1 LNHDA and CDR2 SQIVND (reference sequence). The CDR3 totals 13 residues. The CDR3 sequence: CASSAPGVYGYTF. The entire variable domain, with the rest obtained from reference TRBV19 and TRBJ1-2, is as follows: DGGITQSPKYLFRKEGQNVTLSCEQNLNHDAMYWYRQDPGQGLRLIYYSQIVNDFQKGDIAEGYSVSREKKESFPLTVTSAQKNPTAFYLCASSAPGVYGYTFGSGTRLTVV.

This CDR3 is CASSPNRVYEQFF. V gene TRBV18 combines with J gene TRBJ2-1; with no DNA, the TCRdb D assignment of TRBD1 cannot be verified. The CDR3 covers 13 residues. Germline V CDR1 and CDR2: KGHSH, LQKENI.

The J gene is TRBJ2-5, the V gene TRBV9; TCRdb designates TRBD2, a call that cannot be tested without DNA. Per germline, CDR1 SGDLS and CDR2 YYNGEE. This CDR3 comprises 17 residues. The CDR3 sequence is CASSVAKGLVDRETQYF. The full variable domain, in which reference TRBV9 and TRBJ2-5 provide the parts outside the CDR3, is DSGVTQTPKHLITATGQRVTLRCSPRSGDLSVYWYQQSLDQGLQFLIQYYNGEERAKGNILERFSAQQFPDLHSELNLSSLELGDSALYFCASSVAKGLVDRETQYFGPGTRLLVL.

This chain connects TRBV7-9 to TRBJ2-7; TCRdb's D call of TRBD2 is untestable without DNA. The CDR3 is made up of 14 amino acids. From germline, CDR1 is SEHNR and CDR2 FQNEAQ (reference sequence). CDR3 protein: CASAPVRYPYEQYF.

The J gene is TRBJ2-3, the V gene TRBV5-5; TCRdb reports TRBD2, a call that lacks DNA to check it against. The germline CDR1 and CDR2 sequences are SGHKS and YYEKEE (reference sequence). The CDR3 totals 17 residues. This CDR3 is CASSLELAGDVTDTQYF.

This rearrangement joins TRBV24-1 to TRBJ2-1; the TCRdb call, TRBD2, lacks DNA for checking. Germline CDR1 is KGHDR and CDR2 is SFDVKD. The CDR3 sequence is 13 residues long. The CDR3 sequence: CATSDFSGGGQFF.